This T cell receptor beta chain was sequenced in a study of blood T cell repertoires in COVID-19. Methods used by the authors: Estimates of nucleated cell counts were drawn from the amplification of reference gene primers. Sequencing was performed with immunoSEQ multiplex PCR; in TCRdb, only in-frame clones are kept and a portion is missing. Clone size and V and J calls were adopted from that table, with D and trimming inferred from the DNA. The table shows 200,000 to 300,000 clones, with around 87% occurring only once. The V and J ends lost 8 bases and 5 bases, in that order; junction bases with no gene match: 7. Germline CDR1 MNHEY, CDR2 SMNVEV (reference sequence). This CDR3 has 15 amino acids.

The rearrangement links TRBV27 to TRBJ1-6; TRBD1 matches at 9 bases. This sequence originates from a woman in her 40s who had recovered from COVID-19. Sequenced: peripheral blood. For the CDR3, the DNA is TGTGCCAGCTCTCGGACAGGGGATCATAATTCACCCCTCCACTTT. It is translated as CASSRTGDHNSPLHF.